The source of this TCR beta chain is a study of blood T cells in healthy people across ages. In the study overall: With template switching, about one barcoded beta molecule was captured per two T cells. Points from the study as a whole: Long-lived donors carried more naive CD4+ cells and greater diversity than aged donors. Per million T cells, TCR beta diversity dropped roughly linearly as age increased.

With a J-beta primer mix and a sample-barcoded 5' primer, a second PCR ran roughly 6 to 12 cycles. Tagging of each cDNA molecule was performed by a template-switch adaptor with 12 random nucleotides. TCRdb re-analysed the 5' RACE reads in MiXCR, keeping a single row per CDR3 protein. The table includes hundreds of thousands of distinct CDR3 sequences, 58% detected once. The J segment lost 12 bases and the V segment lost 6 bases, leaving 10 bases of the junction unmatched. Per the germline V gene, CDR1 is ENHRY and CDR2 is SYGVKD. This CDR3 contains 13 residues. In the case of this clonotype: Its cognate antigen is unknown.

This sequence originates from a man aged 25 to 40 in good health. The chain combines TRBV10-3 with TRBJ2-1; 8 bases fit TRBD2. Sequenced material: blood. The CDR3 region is CAISSGSEDGQFF. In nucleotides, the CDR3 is TGTGCCATCAGCAGCGGGAGTGAGGATGGGCAGTTCTTC.